This paragraph covers one T cell receptor beta chain sequence. This record comes from a study of blood T cell repertoires in COVID-19. For the study at large: The United States, Italy and Spain provided the acute and convalescent COVID-19 samples.

Per the germline V gene, CDR1 is SGHTA and CDR2 is FQGNSA. The CDR3 runs 15 residues. J lost 4 bases, V lost 5 bases, and 8 bases had no gene match. Adults between about 18 and 89 years of age took part from more than 20 US areas. Participants reported their clinical history, and cohort assignment relied on those reports. Produced via immunoSEQ multiplex PCR; TCRdb's table is partial and in-frame only. The sample lists about 310,000 clones, 89% occurring once. The chain couples TRBV7-2 to TRBJ2-1; 7 positions match TRBD1. The receptor comes from a man between 60 and 75 years old who had recovered from COVID-19. Material for sequencing was PBMCs or T cells enriched from blood (not recorded which). Here the CDR3 DNA reads TGTGCCAGCAGCCCTCGGACAGGCGGTTACAATGAGCAGTTCTTC. This sequence encodes CASSPRTGGYNEQFF.